The source of this TCR beta chain is a study of blood T cell repertoires in COVID-19. Study summary: The study drew acute and convalescent COVID-19 samples from the United States, Italy and Spain. Sources were T cells, B-cell-depleted T cells, or PBMCs; the material itself was cDNA or gDNA.

Original handling: The assay estimated nucleated cells by amplifying reference gene primers. Sequencing used immunoSEQ multiplex PCR; TCRdb keeps in-frame clones, though not all of them. The V and J calls and the clone size are those of that table, but D and trimming were determined from the DNA. The sample yields 65,000 to 80,000 clones, over 70% seen once. With V trimmed by 4 bases and J by 4 bases, 6 bases remained unmatched. The CDR3 is made up of 15 amino acids. From germline, CDR1 is KGHSH and CDR2 LQKENI. The sequenced sample was peripheral blood. The receptor's source is a man aged 45-65 years with active COVID-19. The V and J genes are TRBV18 and TRBJ2-7; 11 bases align to TRBD2. CDR3 residues: CASSLRTSGFYEQYF. As DNA, the CDR3 is TGTGCCAGCTCACTACGGACTAGCGGGTTTTACGAGCAGTACTTC.